These T cell receptor beta chains were read from a single sample in a study of response to subunit inactivated influenza vaccine. MiXCR, applied by TCRdb to the RT-PCR reads, yields one record per CDR3 protein. The sample lists 500,000 to 650,000 distinct CDR3 sequences, approximately 7.6% occurring once. Sequenced material: PBMCs from blood, taken 23 months after vaccination. The receptors shown here come from a man aged 45 to 75 who received an inactivated influenza vaccine. The CDR3 runs from the conserved cysteine through the conserved F or W. The order of the fields is V gene, J gene, CDR3 protein.

V: TRBV28; J: TRBJ2-7; CDR3: CASRNAYGTDWIEQYF
V: TRBV4-3; J: TRBJ2-3; CDR3: CASSQGGTGTDTQYF
V: TRBV11-2; J: TRBJ1-2; CDR3: CASSLGTGTYGYTF
V: TRBV6-2/TRBV6-3; J: TRBJ1-1; CDR3: CASTKTGNTEAFF
V: TRBV12-3/TRBV12-4; J: TRBJ2-4; CDR3: CASSLAMLLNRGSAKNIQYF
V: TRBV5-1; J: TRBJ1-1; CDR3: CASSLTYSTGQTEAFF
V: TRBV20-1; J: TRBJ2-5; CDR3: CSARKQGAQETQYF
V: TRBV10-2; J: TRBJ1-2; CDR3: CASSEFIGADGYTF
V: TRBV7-9; J: TRBJ2-7; CDR3: CASSSGGTSYEQYF
V: TRBV3-1; J: TRBJ1-1; CDR3: CASRGQGVDAFF
V: TRBV7-8; J: TRBJ1-6; CDR3: CASSLLVSRQASGSPLHF
V: TRBV5-1; J: TRBJ1-2; CDR3: CASSFEGRTGYTF
V: TRBV4-2; J: TRBJ1-4; CDR3: CASSQDSAGRDEKLFF
V: TRBV10-3; J: TRBJ2-7; CDR3: CAISEPGDEQYF
V: TRBV27; J: TRBJ2-2; CDR3: CASRLSAVNTGELFF
V: TRBV10-3; J: TRBJ1-4; CDR3: CAISPDRALTNEKLFF
V: TRBV30; J: TRBJ2-1; CDR3: CAWRGKAGSSGDEQFF
V: TRBV6-5; J: TRBJ2-7; CDR3: CASSYRGQGIHEQYF